The 32 T cell receptor beta chains reported below all come from one sample, sequenced in a study of shared clonotypes between healthy human individuals. TCRdb's copy holds only in-frame clones and misses some; the assay was immunoSEQ multiplex PCR. Of roughly 2,000,000 clones in the sample, approximately 95% were seen once. CD8 cells classed as naive were CD45RO-negative and positively selected for CCR7, excluding terminally differentiated effector memory CD45RA+ cells. Sequenced sample: naive CD8+ T cells sorted from blood. These receptors were obtained from a man between 18 and 35 years old in good health.

The V and J genes are TRBV27 and TRBJ1-2, with TRBD1 matching 7 bases. The junction had 5 bases not matched to a gene; V was cut back by 2 bases and J by 8 bases. CDR3 length equals 13 residues. Per the germline V gene, CDR1 is MNHEY and CDR2 is SMNVEV (reference sequence). The CDR3 DNA is TGTGCCAGCAGTTTAAAGGGGGCATTGGGCTACACCTTC. It is translated as CASSLKGALGYTF.

The chain recombines TRBV6-5 with TRBJ2-5; D is perhaps TRBD2 (7 bases). The germline gives CDR1 MNHEY, CDR2 SVGAGI. The CDR3 runs 15 residues. Trimming took 6 bases from V and 8 from J, leaving 22 bases between them. CDR3 loop: CASSLGYGEGGTQYF. The CDR3 nucleotides are TGTGCCAGCAGCCTTGGGTACGGGGAGGGGGGAACCCAGTACTTC.

The chain recombines TRBV21-1 with TRBJ1-5; TRBD1, the table's D call, lacks a check against the DNA. TRBV21-1 is assigned pseudogene status. The CDR3 totals 16 residues. CDR3 bases: TGTGCCAGCAGCGAAACACGGGACAGGGCGGTCCAGCCCCAGCATTTT. Protein product: CASSETRDRAVQPQHF.

V and J are TRBV5-6 and TRBJ1-1, with D perhaps matching TRBD1 (5 bases). The CDR3 spans 16 residues. Between the trimmed V and J ends, which lost 4 bases and 6 bases, there was a span of 22 bases. Germline CDR1 reads SGHDT; CDR2 reads YYEEEE. The CDR3 DNA follows: TGTGCCAGCAGCCCACAACCCGCTTGGGGGGTCCCTGAAGCTTTCTTT. It codes for CASSPQPAWGVPEAFF.

CDR3 residues: CASSKLGQGTTNEKLFF. The CDR3 coding sequence is TGTGCCAGCAGTAAGCTCGGACAGGGGACAACTAATGAAAAACTGTTTTTT. The J gene is TRBJ1-4, the V gene TRBV27, with TRBD1 identical over 9 bases. The ends lost 5 bases at V and 0 bases at J; junction bases unmatched: 7. CDR3 length: 17 amino acids. Germline V CDR1 and CDR2: MNHEY, SMNVEV (reference sequence).

The count of this clone is one. The gene calls are TRBV4-3 and TRBJ1-2; no reliable D call. This CDR3 spans 15 amino acids. V was clipped by 0 bases and J by 4 bases, with 12 bases between them. The germline V gene has CDR1 LGHNA and CDR2 YSLEER. CDR3 nucleotide sequence: TGCGCCAGCAGCCAAGATGTACGGTCTATCTATGGCTACACCTTC. It yields the protein CASSQDVRSIYGYTF.

The chain joins TRBV9 to TRBJ2-1, with D uncertain. Germline loops: CDR1 SGDLS, CDR2 YYNGEE. The CDR3 is made up of 14 amino acids. Between the trimmed V and J ends, which lost 4 bases and 4 bases, there was a span of 12 bases. The CDR3 bases are TGTGCCAGCAGCCCCCGACTCGGATACAATGAGCAGTTCTTC. Amino acid sequence: CASSPRLGYNEQFF.

This clone appeared once. This sequence joins TRBV6-1 and TRBJ2-7, with D tentatively TRBD1 or TRBD2 (5 bases each). This CDR3 region has 14 residues. CDR1 is MNHNS, CDR2 SASEGT, per germline. With 3 bases removed from V and 3 bases from J, the gap between germline ends came to 12 bases. The CDR3 bases are TGTGCCAGCAGTGATATTGGGGGATACTACGAGCAGTACTTC. As protein: CASSDIGGYYEQYF.

The chain employs TRBV6-6 and TRBJ2-3; tentative D call: TRBD1 (7 bases). The CDR3 loop spans 15 amino acids. Germline lookup yields CDR1 MNHNY and CDR2 SVGAGI (reference sequence). V lost 6 bases to trimming and J lost 1 base, with 14 bases between them. The CDR3 nucleotides read TGTGCCAGCAGCCCGGGGGACAGTCGCACAGATACGCAGTATTTT. Encoded protein: CASSPGDSRTDTQYF.

The chain combines TRBV9 with TRBJ2-7; D is possibly TRBD1 or TRBD2 (6 bases each). The CDR3 consists of 15 residues. Germline CDR1 is SGDLS and CDR2 is YYNGEE. Trimming shortened V by 7 bases and J by 1 base, and 18 bases separated the two germline ends. CDR3 nucleotides: TGTGCCAGCGCAGAGGGGGGCAGGGCATCCTACGAGCAGTACTTC. Its protein product is CASAEGGRASYEQYF.

In this sample, this clone turned up once. The chain recombines TRBV4-3 with TRBJ2-7; D ambiguous. This CDR3 is built from 15 residues. From germline, CDR1 is LGHNA and CDR2 YSLEER. V lost 4 bases, J lost 0 bases, and 13 bases lay in between. CDR3 sequence reads: CASSPTLARSYEQYF. The CDR3, as DNA: TGCGCCAGCAGCCCTACCCTCGCCCGCTCCTACGAGCAGTACTTC.

The genes are TRBV19 and TRBJ2-5; D possibly uses TRBD1 or TRBD2 (5 bases each). There are 14 residues in the CDR3. Trimming removed 3 bases from V and 1 base from J, with 9 bases in between. The V gene's germline CDR1 is LNHDA and CDR2 SQIVND (reference sequence). The CDR3 sequence is CASSIAGTQETQYF. The DNA of the CDR3 is TGTGCCAGTAGTATCGCAGGGACCCAAGAGACCCAGTACTTC.

V is TRBV27 and J is TRBJ2-6; D gene uncertain. In germline, CDR1 is MNHEY, CDR2 SMNVEV (reference sequence). The germline V and J ends were trimmed by 5 bases and 0 bases, with 11 bases remaining between them. The CDR3 runs to 16 residues. The CDR3 loop reads CASSPLFDSGANVLTF. The CDR3 DNA sequence: TGTGCCAGCAGTCCCCTTTTCGACTCTGGGGCCAACGTCCTGACTTTC. The full variable domain, its missing parts supplied by reference TRBV27 and TRBJ2-6, is EAQVTQNPRYLITVTGKKLTVTCSQNMNHEYMSWYRQDPGLGLRQIYYSMNVEVTDKGDVPEGYKVSRKEKRNFPLILESPSPNQTSLYFCASSPLFDSGANVLTFGAGSRLTVL.

The chain joins TRBV25-1 to TRBJ2-4; D is perhaps TRBD2 (5 bases). CDR1 MGHDK and CDR2 SYGVNS come from the germline V gene. Deletions cut 4 bases from V and 7 bases from J, with 17 bases between. The CDR3 sequence is 15 residues long. The CDR3 nucleotides are TGTGCCAGCAGTGTAAATGACGGGGTCGGGAACATTCAGTACTTC. Its protein product is CASSVNDGVGNIQYF. The variable domain in full, completed from reference TRBV25-1 and TRBJ2-4, reads EADIYQTPRYLVIGTGKKITLECSQTMGHDKMYWYQQDPGMELHLIHYSYGVNSTEKGDLSSESTVSRIRTEHFPLTLESARPSHTSQYLCASSVNDGVGNIQYFGAGTRLSVL.

This sequence joins TRBV29-1 and TRBJ2-3, with 14 bases fitting TRBD2. J was trimmed by 6 bases and V by 6 bases; bases with no gene match: 8. CDR1 and CDR2 from the germline V gene are SQVTM and ANQGSEA. The length of the CDR3 is 15 residues. The CDR3 DNA is TGCAGCGTGAGGGGACTAGCGGGAGCCCCCGATACGCAGTATTTT. Protein sequence: CSVRGLAGAPDTQYF.

This clone was detected once. This rearrangement joins TRBV6-1 to TRBJ1-5; D uncertain. Trimming removed 5 bases at V and 6 bases at J, with 8 bases between. There are 12 residues in the CDR3. Germline loops: CDR1 MNHNS, CDR2 SASEGT. Here the CDR3 DNA reads TGTGCCAGCAGTCCCATCGCTCAGCCCCAGCATTTT. Translation: CASSPIAQPQHF.

This clone was recorded only once. V and J are TRBV29-1 and TRBJ1-4; D gene ambiguous. The CDR3 runs 13 residues. Germline CDR1 is SQVTM and CDR2 is ANQGSEA. V lost 5 bases, J lost 1 base, and 8 bases lay in between. CDR3 nucleotides: TGCAGCGTTACGGTTGTAACTAATGAAAAACTGTTTTTT. Protein product: CSVTVVTNEKLFF.

The table lists this clone with a few counts. The chain is built from TRBV7-9 and TRBJ1-2, with a weak D call TRBD1 (5 bases). V dropped 2 bases and J dropped 6 bases, with 19 bases sitting between them. This CDR3 region has 16 residues. Germline values: CDR1 SEHNR, CDR2 FQNEAQ (reference sequence). The CDR3 sequence is CASSLLQIGGLHGYTF. The CDR3 DNA reads as TGTGCCAGCAGCTTACTCCAAATCGGGGGTTTACATGGCTACACCTTC.

The CDR3, as DNA: TGTGCCAGCAGCTTAGACTGGGCTAGCGGGAGTAGCACAGATACGCAGTATTTT. Residues: CASSLDWASGSSTDTQYF. The rearrangement joins TRBV7-2 to TRBJ2-3; 10 bases match TRBD2. Germline CDR1 SGHTA, CDR2 FQGNSA. The CDR3 spans 18 residues. The ends lost 1 base at V and 0 bases at J; junction bases unmatched: 7.

The V gene is TRBV5-1, the J gene TRBJ2-5; 7 bases agree with TRBD1. The CDR3 loop spans 14 amino acids. Trimming removed 7 bases from V and 3 bases from J; junction bases left unmatched: 9. Looked up from germline, CDR1 is SGHRS and CDR2 is YFSETQ. CDR3 bases: TGCGCCAGCTCGCTCGATGACAGGGAAGAGACCCAGTACTTC. It yields the protein CASSLDDREETQYF. Full variable domain (rest looked up from reference TRBV5-1 and TRBJ2-5): KAGVTQTPRYLIKTRGQQVTLSCSPISGHRSVSWYQQTPGQGLQFLFEYFSETQRNKGNFPGRFSGRQFSNSRSEMNVSTLELGDSALYLCASSLDDREETQYFGPGTRLLVL.

The V and J genes are TRBV7-9 and TRBJ1-4; no firm D call. CDR1 and CDR2 (germline): SEHNR, FQNEAQ (reference sequence). Deletions cut 3 bases from V and 5 bases from J, with 13 bases between. CDR3 length equals 15 residues. The CDR3 DNA reads TGTGCCAGCAGCTTTCTGGGCAGCCAGAATGAAAAACTGTTTTTT. It encodes CASSFLGSQNEKLFF.

The rearrangement links TRBV5-4 to TRBJ2-1; D ambiguous. Germline-derived CDR1 and CDR2 are SGHNT and YYREEE (reference sequence). The V end lost 5 bases, the J end lost 4 bases, and 13 bases lay between the germline ends. The length of the CDR3 is 14 residues. CDR3 DNA: TGTGCCAGCAGTACCGATATGGGTTACAATGAGCAGTTCTTC. Protein: CASSTDMGYNEQFF.

This chain connects TRBV6-5 to TRBJ2-5, with D hard to call. V was trimmed by 2 bases and J by 4 bases, leaving 17 bases between them. Per the germline V gene, CDR1 is MNHEY and CDR2 is SVGAGI. CDR3 size: 16 residues. The DNA for the CDR3 is TGTGCCAGCAGTTACGGGGTCCTAGAATCGGGAGAGACCCAGTACTTC. Translation: CASSYGVLESGETQYF.

The chain joins TRBV19 to TRBJ1-6, with TRBD1 identical over 8 bases. V lost 7 bases and J lost 7; bases outside the gene matches: 3. Germline V lookup: CDR1 LNHDA, CDR2 SQIVND (reference sequence). CDR3 length equals 13 residues. CDR3 region: CASKDRDNSPLHF. DNA of the CDR3: TGTGCCAGTAAGGACAGGGACAATTCACCCCTCCACTTT.

The chain uses TRBV2 and TRBJ2-7, with D possibly matching TRBD2 (5 bases). The CDR3 runs to 16 residues. V dropped 3 bases and J dropped 3 bases, with 18 bases sitting between them. The germline CDR1 and CDR2 sequences are SNHLY and FYNNEI. CDR3: CASSDSSTTNYYEQYF. In DNA, the CDR3 is TGTGCCAGCAGTGACTCTTCGACGACTAACTACTACGAGCAGTACTTC.

With regard to this clone: Other nucleotide sequences from this sample produce the same CDR3. The V call is TRBV4-1, the J call TRBJ1-5, with a tentative D call TRBD1 (5 bases). The V end was cut by 0 bases, the J end by 4 bases, with 7 bases between. Germline V gives CDR1 MGHRA, CDR2 YSYEKL. The CDR3 spans 14 residues. CDR3 nucleotide sequence: TGCGCCAGCAGCCAAGAGTGGGGGAATCAGCCCCAGCATTTT. Residues: CASSQEWGNQPQHF.

Regarding this clone: Other DNA sequences in this specimen translate into the identical CDR3. The rearrangement links TRBV13 to TRBJ2-5; 7 bases map to TRBD1. Germline assignment: CDR1 PRHDT and CDR2 FYEKMQ (reference sequence). The CDR3 extends over 13 amino acids. Trimming at V came to 3 bases and at J to 3 bases, leaving 1 base not matched to a gene. The CDR3 bases are TGTGCCAGCAGCTTCGACAGGGAAGAGACCCAGTACTTC. Encoded protein: CASSFDREETQYF.

The chain recombines TRBV5-1 with TRBJ1-2; D gene unclear. CDR3 length: 11 residues. Germline-derived CDR1 and CDR2 are SGHRS and YFSETQ. Trimming removed 0 bases at V and 10 bases at J, with 7 bases between. CDR3 in DNA: TGCGCCAGCAGCTTGGGGCCAGACTACACCTTC. This codes for CASSLGPDYTF.

The rearrangement links TRBV5-6 to TRBJ2-3; D is undetermined. The CDR3 is made up of 12 amino acids. The ends were cut back, 0 bases at V and 6 bases at J, with 5 bases in the middle. Germline V gene data show CDR1 as SGHDT and CDR2 as YYEEEE. CDR3 region: CASSLEWDTQYF. CDR3 coding DNA: TGTGCCAGCAGCTTGGAGTGGGATACGCAGTATTTT.

The J gene is TRBJ1-2, the V gene TRBV5-6, with 9 bases aligning to TRBD1. Germline assignment: CDR1 SGHDT and CDR2 YYEEEE. Unmatched junction bases numbered 4, after V lost 0 bases and J lost 4 bases. The CDR3 sequence is 15 residues long. CDR3 nucleotides: TGTGCCAGCAGCTTGGGGACAGGGGTTGGCTATGGCTACACCTTC. Amino acids: CASSLGTGVGYGYTF.

Notes on this clone: Other DNA sequences from this sample encode an identical CDR3 as well. The chain combines TRBV27 with TRBJ2-2, with D maybe TRBD1 (5 bases). Per germline, CDR1 MNHEY and CDR2 SMNVEV (reference sequence). The CDR3 totals 14 residues. The V end was cut by 6 bases, the J end by 3 bases, with 11 bases between. The CDR3 sequence: CASSLIGDTGELFF. CDR3 coding DNA: TGTGCCAGCAGCCTAATAGGGGACACCGGGGAGCTGTTTTTT.

The chain combines TRBV25-1 with TRBJ2-1; maybe TRBD2 (6 bases). V lost 1 base and J lost 8, with 15 bases in between. The CDR3 loop spans 15 amino acids. CDR1 MGHDK and CDR2 SYGVNS come from the germline V gene. CDR3 protein: CASSEWGGAIDEQFF. The CDR3 DNA sequence: TGTGCCAGCAGTGAATGGGGCGGGGCTATCGATGAGCAGTTCTTC.